A single sample gave rise to the 14 T cell receptor beta chains below, sequenced in a study of CD8 T cells in ankylosing spondylitis. Study results and caveats: The study identified a TCR beta motif of eight highly homologous variants that appeared characteristic of ankylosing spondylitis blood.

For these receptors, no antigen is known. TCRdb called the 5' RACE reads again in MiXCR, with one record for every CDR3 protein. The profile shows about 540,000 distinct CDR3 sequences, 9.5% to 15% of them singletons. Material: blood, either unsorted or a sorted T cell fraction (not recorded which). Receptor source: a male donor with ankylosing spondylitis.

This clonotype was detected only a few times. J is TRBJ2-5 and V is TRBV30, with D uncertain. This CDR3 region has 13 residues. Between the trimmed V and J ends, which lost 1 base and 1 base, there was a span of 7 bases. Germline V lookup: CDR1 GTSNPN, CDR2 SVGIG (reference sequence). CDR3 coding DNA: TGTGCCTGGAGTGGGGTCAGCCAAGAGACCCAGTACTTC. Amino acid sequence: CAWSGVSQETQYF.

This clonotype appeared a few times. The chain carries TRBV6-6 and TRBJ1-2, with no clear D. This CDR3 comprises 13 residues. The germline gives CDR1 MNHNY, CDR2 SVGAGI (reference sequence). V was trimmed by 2 bases and J by 3 bases, leaving 7 bases between them. As DNA, the CDR3 is TGTGCCAGCAGTTACGGAGTTGACTATGGCTACACCTTC. Translated: CASSYGVDYGYTF.

Concerning this clonotype itself: Being one base from a much bigger clone, this may be a read error. The rearrangement links TRBV7-2 to TRBJ2-2; D perhaps matches TRBD2 (5 bases). In germline, CDR1 is SGHTA, CDR2 FQGNSA. The CDR3 has 14 amino acids. The CDR3 loop is CASSLRTNTGDLFF. The CDR3 nucleotides are TGTGCCAGCAGCTTACGAACCAACACCGGGGATCTGTTTTTT.

The rearrangement links TRBV6-1 to TRBJ2-5; unclear D gene. This CDR3 has 14 residues. The V end was cut by 1 base, the J end by 7 bases, with 13 bases between. Germline values: CDR1 MNHNS, CDR2 SASEGT. The DNA of the CDR3 is TGTGCCAGCAGTGAAGGTATTACAGTTGGGACCCAGTACTTC. Its protein product is CASSEGITVGTQYF.

This clonotype was recorded a few times. The gene calls are TRBV3-1 and TRBJ2-7; 8 bases map to TRBD1. Germline lookup yields CDR1 LGHDT and CDR2 YNNKEL (reference sequence). The CDR3 runs to 16 residues. J gave up 2 bases and V 1 base, and 7 bases lay outside the gene matches. CDR3 coding DNA: TGTGCCAGCAGCCAAGGGGGGGACAGGAGGCCCTACGAGCAGTACTTC. Translated, it gives CASSQGGDRRPYEQYF.

There are a few counts of this clonotype. The chain links TRBV6-1 to TRBJ2-2, with D possibly TRBD1 on 5 matching bases. In germline, CDR1 is MNHNS, CDR2 SASEGT. The CDR3 spans 14 residues. Trimming took off 6 bases at V and 6 bases at J, with 14 bases between the two ends. In DNA, the CDR3 is TGTGCCAGCAGGTCCAGGGTATTTTCCGGGGAGCTGTTTTTT. It is translated as CASRSRVFSGELFF.

The V and J genes are TRBV10-3 and TRBJ1-1, with D perhaps matching TRBD1 (6 bases). Trimming pared 3 bases from V and 0 bases from J, leaving 11 bases between. This CDR3 comprises 15 residues. The germline gives CDR1 ENHRY, CDR2 SYGVKD. The CDR3 here is CAISDPGAMNTEAFF. The CDR3 coding sequence is TGTGCCATCAGTGATCCAGGGGCGATGAACACTGAAGCTTTCTTT.

This clonotype was seen ten or more times. This chain joins TRBV5-1 and TRBJ2-7, with 7 positions matching TRBD2. J was trimmed by 6 bases and V by 0 bases; bases with no gene match: 6. CDR1 and CDR2 (germline): SGHRS, YFSETQ. CDR3 length: 14 amino acids. In DNA, the CDR3 is TGCGCCAGCAGCTTGGCTCCTCCTAGCGGCGAGCAGTACTTC. It yields the protein CASSLAPPSGEQYF.

This clonotype has ten or more counts. The J gene is TRBJ2-1, the V gene TRBV5-5, with D possibly TRBD1 on 5 matching bases. The CDR3 has 13 amino acids. Trimming removed 3 bases at V and 6 bases at J, with 10 bases between. CDR1 is SGHKS, CDR2 YYEKEE, per germline (reference sequence). The CDR3 region is CASSSAGPNEQFF. The DNA for the CDR3 is TGTGCCAGCAGCTCCGCAGGGCCCAATGAGCAGTTCTTC. The full variable domain, rest sourced from reference TRBV5-5 and TRBJ2-1, is DAGVTQSPTHLIKTRGQQVTLRCSPISGHKSVSWYQQVLGQGPQFIFQYYEKEERGRGNFPDRFSARQFPNYSSELNVNALLLGDSALYLCASSSAGPNEQFFGPGTRLTVL.

The sample holds many counts of this clonotype. This chain uses TRBV3-1 with TRBJ1-1, with D perhaps matching TRBD1 (5 bases). Per the germline V gene, CDR1 is LGHDT and CDR2 is YNNKEL (reference sequence). The CDR3 covers 14 residues. Between the trimmed V and J ends, which lost 2 bases and 1 base, there was a span of 8 bases. The DNA of the CDR3 is TGTGCCAGCAGCCAATGGCAGGGGAACACTGAAGCTTTCTTT. Translating it yields CASSQWQGNTEAFF.

V usage is TRBV20-1 and J usage is TRBJ2-1; D gene uncertain. The germline V and J ends were trimmed by 2 bases and 8 bases, with 16 bases remaining between them. CDR3 length: 14 residues. Germline CDR1 DFQATT, CDR2 SNEGSKA (reference sequence). This chain's CDR3 is CSARMRLGRHEQFF. CDR3 coding DNA: TGCAGTGCTAGAATGCGGCTAGGACGCCATGAGCAGTTCTTC.

This sequence joins TRBV5-1 and TRBJ2-3; 10 bases are shared with TRBD1. J lost 3 bases, V lost 4 bases, and 8 bases had no gene match. Per the germline V gene, CDR1 is SGHRS and CDR2 is YFSETQ. The CDR3 has 16 amino acids. The CDR3 DNA reads TGCGCCAGCAGCACGACAGGGGGCACGAGGACAGATACGCAGTATTTT. Translating it yields CASSTTGGTRTDTQYF.

V is TRBV29-1 and J is TRBJ2-7; 11 positions agree with TRBD2. The V gene end was trimmed by 5 bases and the J gene end by 5 bases; junction bases not matched to a gene: 8. The germline gives CDR1 SQVTM, CDR2 ANQGSEA. The CDR3 totals 14 residues. CDR3 nucleotides: TGCAGCGTTAGCACTAGCGGGAGTATGGACGAGCAGTACTTC. Its protein product is CSVSTSGSMDEQYF.

This clonotype was recorded a few times. The CDR3 DNA reads as TGTGCCAGCAGCGCGGGGCCTCTCGAGCAGTACGTC. This encodes CASSAGPLEQYV. J is TRBJ2-7 and V is TRBV7-9; a possible D gene is TRBD2 (6 bases). Germline assignment: CDR1 SEHNR and CDR2 FQNEAQ (reference sequence). V was pared by 5 bases and J by 6 bases, with 11 bases between. The CDR3 is 12 amino acids.